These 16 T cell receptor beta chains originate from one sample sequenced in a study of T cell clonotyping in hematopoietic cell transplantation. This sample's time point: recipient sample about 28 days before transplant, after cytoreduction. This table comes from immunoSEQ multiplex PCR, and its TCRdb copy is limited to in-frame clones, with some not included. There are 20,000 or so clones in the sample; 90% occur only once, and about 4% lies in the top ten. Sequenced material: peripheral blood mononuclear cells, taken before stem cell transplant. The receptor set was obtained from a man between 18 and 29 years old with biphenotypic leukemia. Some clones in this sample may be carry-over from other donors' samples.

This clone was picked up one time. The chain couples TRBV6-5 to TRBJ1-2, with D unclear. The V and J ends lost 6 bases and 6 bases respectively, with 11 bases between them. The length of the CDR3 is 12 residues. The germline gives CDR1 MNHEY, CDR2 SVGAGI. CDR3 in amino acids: CASSLGSDGYTF. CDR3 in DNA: TGTGCCAGCAGCCTAGGTTCGGATGGCTACACCTTC.

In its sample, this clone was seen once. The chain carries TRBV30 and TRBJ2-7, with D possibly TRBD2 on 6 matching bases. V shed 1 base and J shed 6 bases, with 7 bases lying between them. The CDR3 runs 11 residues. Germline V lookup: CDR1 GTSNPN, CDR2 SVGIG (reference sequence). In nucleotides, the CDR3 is TGTGCCTGGAGTGGGGGAGGCGAGCAGTACTTC. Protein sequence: CAWSGGGEQYF.

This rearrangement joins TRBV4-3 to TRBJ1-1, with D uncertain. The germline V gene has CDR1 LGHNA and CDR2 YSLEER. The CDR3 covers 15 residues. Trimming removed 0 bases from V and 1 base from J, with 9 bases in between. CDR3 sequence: CASSQEPGGNTEAFF. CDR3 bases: TGCGCCAGCAGCCAAGAGCCGGGTGGGAACACTGAAGCTTTCTTT.

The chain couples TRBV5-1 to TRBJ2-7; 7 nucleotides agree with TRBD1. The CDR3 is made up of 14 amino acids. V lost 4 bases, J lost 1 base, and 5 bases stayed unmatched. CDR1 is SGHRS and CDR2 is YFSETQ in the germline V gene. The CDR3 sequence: CASSPQGDSYEQYF. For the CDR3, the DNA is TGCGCCAGCAGCCCTCAGGGGGATTCCTACGAGCAGTACTTC.

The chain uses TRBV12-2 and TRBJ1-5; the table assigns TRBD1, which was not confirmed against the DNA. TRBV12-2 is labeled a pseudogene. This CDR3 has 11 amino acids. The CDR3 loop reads CARGGSQPQHF. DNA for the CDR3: TGTGCAAGAGGGGGAAGTCAGCCCCAGCATTTT.

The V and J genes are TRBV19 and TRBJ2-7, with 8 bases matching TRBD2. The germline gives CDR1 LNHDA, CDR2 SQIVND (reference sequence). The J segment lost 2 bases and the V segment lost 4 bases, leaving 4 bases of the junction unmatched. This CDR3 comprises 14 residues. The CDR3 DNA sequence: TGTGCCAGTAGTAGAGGGCGGGGGGCCTACGAGCAGTACTTC. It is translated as CASSRGRGAYEQYF.

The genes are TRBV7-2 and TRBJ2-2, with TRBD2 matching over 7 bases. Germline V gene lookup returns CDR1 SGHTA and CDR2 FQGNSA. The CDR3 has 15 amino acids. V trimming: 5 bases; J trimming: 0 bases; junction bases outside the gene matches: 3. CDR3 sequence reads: CASSKRDSNTGELFF. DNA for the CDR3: TGTGCCAGCAGCAAGCGGGACTCGAACACCGGGGAGCTGTTTTTT.

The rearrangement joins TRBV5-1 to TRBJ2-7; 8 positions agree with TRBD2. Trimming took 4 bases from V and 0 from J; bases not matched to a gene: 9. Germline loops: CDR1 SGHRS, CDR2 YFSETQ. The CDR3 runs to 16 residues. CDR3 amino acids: CASSPSLAVTSYEQYF. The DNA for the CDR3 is TGCGCCAGCAGCCCCTCACTAGCGGTAACCTCCTACGAGCAGTACTTC.

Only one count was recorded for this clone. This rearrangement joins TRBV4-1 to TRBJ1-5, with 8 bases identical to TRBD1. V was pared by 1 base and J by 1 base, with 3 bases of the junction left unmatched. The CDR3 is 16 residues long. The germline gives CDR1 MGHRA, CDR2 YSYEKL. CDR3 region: CASSQVTGGSNQPQHF. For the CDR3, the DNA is TGCGCCAGCAGCCAAGTAACAGGGGGGAGCAATCAGCCCCAGCATTTT.

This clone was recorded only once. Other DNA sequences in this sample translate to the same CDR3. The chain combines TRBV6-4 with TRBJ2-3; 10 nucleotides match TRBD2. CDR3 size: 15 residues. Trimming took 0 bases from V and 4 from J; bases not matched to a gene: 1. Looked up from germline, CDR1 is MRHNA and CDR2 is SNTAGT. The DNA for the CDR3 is TGTGCCAGCAGTGACTCAAGCGGGGGGGCAGATACGCAGTATTTT. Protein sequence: CASSDSSGGADTQYF.

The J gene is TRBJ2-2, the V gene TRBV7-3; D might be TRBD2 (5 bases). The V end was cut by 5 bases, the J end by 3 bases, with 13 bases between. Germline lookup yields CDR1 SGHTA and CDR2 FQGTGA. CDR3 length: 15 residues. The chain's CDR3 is CASSTRQGHTGELFF. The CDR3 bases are TGTGCCAGCAGCACTAGGCAAGGTCACACCGGGGAGCTGTTTTTT.

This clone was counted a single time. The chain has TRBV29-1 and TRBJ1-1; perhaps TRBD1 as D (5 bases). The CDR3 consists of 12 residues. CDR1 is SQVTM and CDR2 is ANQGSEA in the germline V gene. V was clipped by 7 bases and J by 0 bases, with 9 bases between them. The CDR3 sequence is CSGGTMNTEAFF. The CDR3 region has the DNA TGCAGCGGGGGGACGATGAACACTGAAGCTTTCTTT.

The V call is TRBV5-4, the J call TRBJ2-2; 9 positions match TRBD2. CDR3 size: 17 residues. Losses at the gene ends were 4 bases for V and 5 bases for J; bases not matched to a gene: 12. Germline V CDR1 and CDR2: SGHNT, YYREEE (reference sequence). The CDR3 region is CASSLPKAGGVTGELFF. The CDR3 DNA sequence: TGTGCCAGCAGCCTGCCTAAGGCGGGAGGGGTAACCGGGGAGCTGTTTTTT. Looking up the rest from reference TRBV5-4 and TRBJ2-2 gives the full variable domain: ETGVTQSPTHLIKTRGQQVTLRCSSQSGHNTVSWYQQALGQGPQFIFQYYREEENGRGNFPPRFSGLQFPNYSSELNVNALELDDSALYLCASSLPKAGGVTGELFFGEGSRLTVL.

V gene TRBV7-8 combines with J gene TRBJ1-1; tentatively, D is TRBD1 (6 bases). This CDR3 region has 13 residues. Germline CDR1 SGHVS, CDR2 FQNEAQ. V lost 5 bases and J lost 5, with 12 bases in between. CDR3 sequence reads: CASSKTGRTEAFF. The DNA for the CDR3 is TGTGCCAGCAGCAAAACAGGGAGGACTGAAGCTTTCTTT.

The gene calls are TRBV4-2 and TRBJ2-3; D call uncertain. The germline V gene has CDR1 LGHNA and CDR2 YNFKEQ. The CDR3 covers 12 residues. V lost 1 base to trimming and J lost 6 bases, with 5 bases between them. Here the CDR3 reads CASSQVSDTQYF. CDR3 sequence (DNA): TGTGCCAGCAGCCAAGTTAGTGATACGCAGTATTTT.

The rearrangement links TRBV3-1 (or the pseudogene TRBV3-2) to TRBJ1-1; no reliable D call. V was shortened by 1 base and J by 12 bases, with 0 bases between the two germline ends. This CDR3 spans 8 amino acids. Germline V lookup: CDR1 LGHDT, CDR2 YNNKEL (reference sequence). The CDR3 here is CASSQAFF. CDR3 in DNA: TGTGCCAGCAGCCAAGCTTTCTTT.